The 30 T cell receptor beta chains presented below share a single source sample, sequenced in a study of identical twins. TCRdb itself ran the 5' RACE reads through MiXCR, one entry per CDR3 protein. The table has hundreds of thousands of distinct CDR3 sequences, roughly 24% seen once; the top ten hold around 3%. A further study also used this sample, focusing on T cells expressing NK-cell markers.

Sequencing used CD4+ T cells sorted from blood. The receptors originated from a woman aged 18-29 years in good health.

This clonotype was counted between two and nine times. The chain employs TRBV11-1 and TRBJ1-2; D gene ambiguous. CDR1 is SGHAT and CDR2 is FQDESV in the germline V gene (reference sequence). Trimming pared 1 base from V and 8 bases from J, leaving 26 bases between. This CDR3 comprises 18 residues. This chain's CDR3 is CASSLGPGGTKRREGYTF. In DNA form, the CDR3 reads TGTGCCAGCAGCTTAGGCCCGGGAGGCACTAAACGAAGAGAGGGCTACACCTTC. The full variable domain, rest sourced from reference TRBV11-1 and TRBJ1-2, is EAEVAQSPRYKITEKSQAVAFWCDPISGHATLYWYRQILGQGPELLVQFQDESVVDDSQLPKDRFSAERLKGVDSTLKIQPAELGDSAMYLCASSLGPGGTKRREGYTFGSGTRLTVV.

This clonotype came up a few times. The chain's CDR3 is CASSLSDATGPGEQYF. CDR3 in DNA: TGTGCCAGCAGCTTAAGTGACGCGACAGGGCCTGGCGAGCAGTACTTC. The chain has TRBV7-2 and TRBJ2-7, with 7 bases lining up with TRBD1. The CDR3 has 16 residues. The germline gives CDR1 SGHTA, CDR2 FQGNSA. V gave up 2 bases and J gave up 6 bases; unmatched junction bases: 13. Full variable domain (outside the CDR3, taken from reference TRBV7-2 and TRBJ2-7): GAGVSQSPSNKVTEKGKDVELRCDPISGHTALYWYRQSLGQGLEFLIYFQGNSAPDKSGLPSDRFSAERTGGSVSTLTIQRTQQEDSAVYLCASSLSDATGPGEQYFGPGTRLTVT.

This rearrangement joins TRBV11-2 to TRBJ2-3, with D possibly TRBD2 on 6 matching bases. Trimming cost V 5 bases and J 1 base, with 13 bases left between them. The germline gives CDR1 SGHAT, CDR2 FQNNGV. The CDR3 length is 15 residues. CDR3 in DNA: TGTGCCAGCAGCCCCGTGGGGGGAGGCACAGATACGCAGTATTTT. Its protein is CASSPVGGGTDTQYF.

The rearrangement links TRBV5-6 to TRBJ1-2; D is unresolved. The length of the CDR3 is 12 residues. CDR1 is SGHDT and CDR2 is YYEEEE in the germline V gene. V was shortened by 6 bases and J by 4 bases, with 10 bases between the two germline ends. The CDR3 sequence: CASKSSPYGYTF. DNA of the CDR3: TGTGCCAGCAAATCCTCCCCCTATGGCTACACCTTC. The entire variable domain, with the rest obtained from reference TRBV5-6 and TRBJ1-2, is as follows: DAGVTQSPTHLIKTRGQQVTLRCSPKSGHDTVSWYQQALGQGPQFIFQYYEEEERQRGNFPDRFSGHQFPNYSSELNVNALLLGDSALYLCASKSSPYGYTFGSGTRLTVV.

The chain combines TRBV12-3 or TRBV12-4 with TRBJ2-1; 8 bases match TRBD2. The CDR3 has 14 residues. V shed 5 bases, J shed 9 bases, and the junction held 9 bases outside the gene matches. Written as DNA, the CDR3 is TGTGCCAGCAGTCTCGCCGGGACTAGGGGTGAGCAGTTCTTC. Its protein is CASSLAGTRGEQFF.

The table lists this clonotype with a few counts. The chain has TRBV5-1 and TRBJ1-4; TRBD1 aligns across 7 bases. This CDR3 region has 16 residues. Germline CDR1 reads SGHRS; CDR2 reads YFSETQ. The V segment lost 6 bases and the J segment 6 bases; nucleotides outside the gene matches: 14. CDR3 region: CASNLGAGGAYEKLFF. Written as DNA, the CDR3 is TGCGCCAGCAACTTAGGGGCAGGGGGAGCCTATGAAAAACTGTTTTTT.

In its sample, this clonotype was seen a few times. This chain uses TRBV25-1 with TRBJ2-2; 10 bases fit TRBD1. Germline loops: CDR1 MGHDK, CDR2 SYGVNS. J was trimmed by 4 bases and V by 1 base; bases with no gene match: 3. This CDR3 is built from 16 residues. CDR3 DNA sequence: TGTGCCAGCAGTGAATGGGGACAGGGGACCACCGGGGAGCTGTTTTTT. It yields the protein CASSEWGQGTTGELFF.

This CDR3 reads CASSQPGTDLGQYF. The CDR3 DNA follows: TGTGCCAGCAGTCAACCCGGGACAGATTTGGGGCAGTACTTC. The rearrangement joins TRBV6-1 to TRBJ2-7; TRBD1 matches 7 bases. The CDR3 loop spans 14 amino acids. Trimming cost V 5 bases and J 9 bases; bases outside gene matches: 13. CDR1 is MNHNS and CDR2 is SASEGT in the germline V gene.

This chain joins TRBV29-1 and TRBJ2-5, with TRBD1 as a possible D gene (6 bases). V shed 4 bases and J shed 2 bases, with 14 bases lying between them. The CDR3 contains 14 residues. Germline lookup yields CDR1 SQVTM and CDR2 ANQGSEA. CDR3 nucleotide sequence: TGCAGCGTTGGAGGAAGGACAGCTCAAGAGACCCAGTACTTC. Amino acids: CSVGGRTAQETQYF.

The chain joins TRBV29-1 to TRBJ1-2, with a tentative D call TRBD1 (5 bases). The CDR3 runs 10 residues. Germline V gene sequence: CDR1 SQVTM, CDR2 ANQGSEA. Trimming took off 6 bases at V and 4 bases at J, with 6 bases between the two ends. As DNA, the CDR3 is TGCAGCGTCGACAGCTATGGCTACACCTTC. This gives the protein CSVDSYGYTF.

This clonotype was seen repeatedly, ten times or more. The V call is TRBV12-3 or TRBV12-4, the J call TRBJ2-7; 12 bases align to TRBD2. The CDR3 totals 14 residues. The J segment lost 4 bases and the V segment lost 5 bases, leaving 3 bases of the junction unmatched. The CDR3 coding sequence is TGTGCCAGCAGTCGACTAGCGGGAGCATACGAGCAGTACTTC. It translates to CASSRLAGAYEQYF.

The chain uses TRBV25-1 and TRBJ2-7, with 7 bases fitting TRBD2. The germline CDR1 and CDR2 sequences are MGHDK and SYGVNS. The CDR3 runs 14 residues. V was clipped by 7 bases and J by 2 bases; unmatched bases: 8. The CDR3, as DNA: TGTGCCAGCAAAGCGGGACTACCCCCCTACGAGCAGTACTTC. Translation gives CASKAGLPPYEQYF.

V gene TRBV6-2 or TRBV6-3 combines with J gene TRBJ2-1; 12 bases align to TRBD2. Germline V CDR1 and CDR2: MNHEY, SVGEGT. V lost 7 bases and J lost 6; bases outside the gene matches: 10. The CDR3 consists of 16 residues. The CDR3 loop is CASNSPWTSGINEQFF. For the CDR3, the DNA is TGTGCCAGCAACAGCCCGTGGACTAGCGGGATCAATGAGCAGTTCTTC.

The DNA for the CDR3 is TGTGCCAGCAGCCCGCAGGGACAGCCGCGTCCAAATGAGCAGTTCTTC. Protein: CASSPQGQPRPNEQFF. The V gene is TRBV7-8, the J gene TRBJ2-1; 7 bases agree with TRBD1. The CDR3 totals 16 residues. Germline CDR1 reads SGHVS; CDR2 reads FQNEAQ. The ends lost 5 bases at V and 7 bases at J; junction bases unmatched: 14. Full variable domain (rest looked up from reference TRBV7-8 and TRBJ2-1): GAGVSQSPRYKVAKRGQDVALRCDPISGHVSLFWYQQALGQGPEFLTYFQNEAQLDKSGLPSDRFFAERPEGSVSTLKIQRTQQEDSAVYLCASSPQGQPRPNEQFFGPGTRLTVL.

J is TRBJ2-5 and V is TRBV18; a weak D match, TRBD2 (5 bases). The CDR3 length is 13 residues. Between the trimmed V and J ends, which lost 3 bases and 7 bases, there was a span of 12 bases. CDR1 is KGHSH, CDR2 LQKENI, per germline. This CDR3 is CASSPGKGGTQYF. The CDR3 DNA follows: TGTGCCAGCTCACCGGGGAAAGGAGGGACCCAGTACTTC.

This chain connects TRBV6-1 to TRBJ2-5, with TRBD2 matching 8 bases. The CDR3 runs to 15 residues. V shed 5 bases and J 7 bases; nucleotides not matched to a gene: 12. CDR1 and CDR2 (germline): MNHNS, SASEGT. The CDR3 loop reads CASSRGLASEGTQYF. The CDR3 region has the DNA TGTGCCAGCAGTCGCGGACTAGCCTCTGAGGGGACCCAGTACTTC.

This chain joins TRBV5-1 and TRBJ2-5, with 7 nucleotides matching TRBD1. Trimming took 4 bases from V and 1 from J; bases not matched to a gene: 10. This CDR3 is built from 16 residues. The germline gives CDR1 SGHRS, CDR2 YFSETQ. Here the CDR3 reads CASSRRDRNLQETQYF. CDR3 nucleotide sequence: TGCGCCAGCAGCCGACGGGACAGAAACCTCCAAGAGACCCAGTACTTC.

The CDR3 is CASSFERADTQYF. The CDR3 DNA reads as TGTGCCAGCAGCTTTGAGAGGGCAGATACGCAGTATTTT. V and J are TRBV5-6 and TRBJ2-3; tentative D call: TRBD2 (5 bases). Trimming shortened V by 2 bases and J by 4 bases, and 8 bases separated the two germline ends. CDR1 SGHDT and CDR2 YYEEEE come from the germline V gene. The CDR3 totals 13 residues.

Here the CDR3 reads CASSARSGSNEQFF. The CDR3 DNA sequence: TGTGCCAGCAGCGCCCGGAGCGGGAGTAATGAGCAGTTCTTC. This sequence joins TRBV7-2 and TRBJ2-1; 8 bases are a match to TRBD2. Unmatched junction bases numbered 7, after V lost 5 bases and J lost 7 bases. The germline V gene has CDR1 SGHTA and CDR2 FQGNSA. This CDR3 is built from 14 residues.

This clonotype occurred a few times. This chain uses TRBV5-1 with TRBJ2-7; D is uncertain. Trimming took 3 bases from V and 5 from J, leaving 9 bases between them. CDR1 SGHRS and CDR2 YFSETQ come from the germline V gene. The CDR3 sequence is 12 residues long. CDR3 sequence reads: CASSWGPDEQYF. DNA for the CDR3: TGCGCCAGCAGCTGGGGTCCCGACGAGCAGTACTTC.

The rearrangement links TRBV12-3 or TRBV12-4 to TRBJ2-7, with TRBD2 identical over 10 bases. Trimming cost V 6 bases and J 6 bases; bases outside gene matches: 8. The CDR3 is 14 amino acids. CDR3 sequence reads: CASRSNLAGAEQYF. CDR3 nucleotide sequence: TGTGCCAGCAGAAGTAATCTAGCGGGGGCCGAGCAGTACTTC.

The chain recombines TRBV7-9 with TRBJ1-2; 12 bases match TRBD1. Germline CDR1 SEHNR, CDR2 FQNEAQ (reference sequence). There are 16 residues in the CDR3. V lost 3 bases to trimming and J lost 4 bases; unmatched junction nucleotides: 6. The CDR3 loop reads CASSLGQGALTYGYTF. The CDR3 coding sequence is TGTGCCAGCAGCTTGGGACAGGGGGCCCTCACCTATGGCTACACCTTC.

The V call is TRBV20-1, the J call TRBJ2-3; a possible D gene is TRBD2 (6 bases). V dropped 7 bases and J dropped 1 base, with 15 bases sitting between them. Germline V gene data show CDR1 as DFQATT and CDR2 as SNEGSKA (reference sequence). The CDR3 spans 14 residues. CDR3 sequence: CSGGGGTGTDTQYF. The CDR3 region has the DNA TGCAGTGGGGGAGGCGGGACGGGCACAGATACGCAGTATTTT.

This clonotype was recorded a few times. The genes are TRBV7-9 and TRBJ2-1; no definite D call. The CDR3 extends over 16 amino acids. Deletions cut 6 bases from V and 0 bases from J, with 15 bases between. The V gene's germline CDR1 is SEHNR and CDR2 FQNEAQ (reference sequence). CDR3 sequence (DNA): TGTGCCAGCAGTTTCGGTCATTCTGGCTCCTACAATGAGCAGTTCTTC. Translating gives CASSFGHSGSYNEQFF.

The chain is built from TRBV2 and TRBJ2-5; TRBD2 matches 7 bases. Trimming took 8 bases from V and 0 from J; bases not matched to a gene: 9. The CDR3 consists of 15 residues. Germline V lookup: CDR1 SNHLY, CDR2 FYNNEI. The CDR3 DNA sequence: TGTGCCAGCTTGAGCGGGGCTACATACCAAGAGACCCAGTACTTC. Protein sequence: CASLSGATYQETQYF.

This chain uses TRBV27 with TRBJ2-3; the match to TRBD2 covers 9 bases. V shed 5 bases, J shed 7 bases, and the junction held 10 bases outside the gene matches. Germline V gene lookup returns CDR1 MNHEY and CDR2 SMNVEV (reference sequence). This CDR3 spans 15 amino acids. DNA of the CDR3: TGTGCCAGCAGTCCCCGGACTAGCGAGACTTATACGCAGTATTTT. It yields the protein CASSPRTSETYTQYF.

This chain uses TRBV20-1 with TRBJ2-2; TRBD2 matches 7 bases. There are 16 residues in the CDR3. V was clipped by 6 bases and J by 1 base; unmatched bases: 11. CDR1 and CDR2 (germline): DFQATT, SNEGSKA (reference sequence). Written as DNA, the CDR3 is TGCAGTGCGGTCGGATGGGGGGGGATGAACACCGGGGAGCTGTTTTTT. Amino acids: CSAVGWGGMNTGELFF.

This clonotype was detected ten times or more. CDR3 nucleotide sequence: TGTGCCAGCAGACGCGATACTAATGAAAAACTGTTTTTT. Its protein product is CASRRDTNEKLFF. This chain links TRBV6-2 or TRBV6-3 with TRBJ1-4, with D uncertain. Germline V gene lookup returns CDR1 MNHEY and CDR2 SVGEGT. The CDR3 runs to 13 residues. V shed 6 bases and J shed 2 bases, with 7 bases lying between them.

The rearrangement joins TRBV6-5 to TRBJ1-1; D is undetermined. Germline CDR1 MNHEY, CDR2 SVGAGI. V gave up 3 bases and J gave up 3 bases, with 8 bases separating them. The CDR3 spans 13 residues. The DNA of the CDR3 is TGTGCCAGCAGTTATTATACAGACACTGAAGCTTTCTTT. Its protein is CASSYYTDTEAFF.

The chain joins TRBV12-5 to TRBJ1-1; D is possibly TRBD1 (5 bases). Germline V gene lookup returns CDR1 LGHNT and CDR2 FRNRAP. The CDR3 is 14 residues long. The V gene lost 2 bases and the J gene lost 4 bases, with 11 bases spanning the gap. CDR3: CASGLQGRGTEAFF. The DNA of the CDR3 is TGTGCTAGTGGTTTGCAGGGCCGGGGCACTGAAGCTTTCTTT.